This section outlines one T cell receptor beta chain sequence together with its context. Sequencing was performed with immunoSEQ multiplex PCR; in TCRdb, only in-frame clones are kept and a portion is missing. The sample lists about 6,100 clones; roughly 85% were seen once. Per the germline V gene, CDR1 is SGHAT and CDR2 is FQNNGV. Trimming pared 8 bases from V and 5 bases from J, leaving 6 bases between. The CDR3 is made up of 10 amino acids. The entry originates in a study of T cell clones after liver transplantation. For the study at large: A pre-transplant mixed lymphocyte reaction with TCRbeta sequencing defined graft-donor-reactive clones followed in post-transplant blood.

The chain joins TRBV11-2 to TRBJ2-5; no definite D call. The source material was CD8+ T cells from blood, sampled 24 months after liver transplant. The receptor comes from a human patient who received a liver transplant. Some T cells may have originated in the graft donor. CDR3 sequence reads: CASSGETQYF. The CDR3 bases are TGTGCCAGCTCCGGGGAGACCCAGTACTTC. Complete variable domain (other parts from reference TRBV11-2 and TRBJ2-5): EAGVAQSPRYKIIEKRQSVAFWCNPISGHATLYWYQQILGQGPKLLIQFQNNGVVDDSQLPKDRFSAERLKGVDSTLKIQPAKLEDSAVYLCASSGETQYFGPGTRLLVL.